Below, one T cell receptor (beta chain) is given with its context. This record belongs to a study of T cells after somatic rescue of genetic block. Per the germline V gene, CDR1 is MNHEY and CDR2 is SMNVEV (reference sequence). The CDR3 sequence is 17 residues long. The J segment lost 1 base and the V segment lost 5 bases, leaving 6 bases of the junction unmatched. The table came from immunoSEQ multiplex PCR; TCRdb's copy has only in-frame clones and leaves some out. The sample lists about 88,000 clones, about nine tenths occurring once. Sequencing was done on a sample of peripheral blood mononuclear cells (PBMCs). The V gene is TRBV27, the J gene TRBJ2-5, with 14 bases matching TRBD2. The sequence was collected from a woman aged 18-29 years. CDR3 protein: CASSPGTSGRFQETQYF. In DNA form, the CDR3 reads TGTGCCAGCAGTCCGGGGACTAGCGGGAGATTCCAAGAGACCCAGTACTTC.